This TCR beta chain was found in a study of blood T cell repertoires in COVID-19. About the study: Sources were T cells, B-cell-depleted T cells, or PBMCs; the material itself was cDNA or gDNA.

V was cut by 3 bases and J by 0 bases, with 14 bases left in between. Germline V lookup: CDR1 LNHDA, CDR2 SQIVND (reference sequence). The CDR3 consists of 17 residues. Patients of the Seattle cohort, enrolled during active infection, were followed longitudinally. Sequencing was performed with immunoSEQ multiplex PCR; in TCRdb, only in-frame clones are kept and a portion is missing. The profile shows about 250,000 clones, 86% of them singletons. The sequence was collected from a woman aged 80 or over with COVID-19, enrolled during active disease. Sequences were obtained from peripheral blood. V and J are TRBV19 and TRBJ2-2, with TRBD1 as a possible D gene (5 bases). This CDR3 is CASSMGLGRTNTGELFF. The CDR3 coding sequence is TGTGCCAGTAGTATGGGGCTGGGAAGGACGAACACCGGGGAGCTGTTTTTT.